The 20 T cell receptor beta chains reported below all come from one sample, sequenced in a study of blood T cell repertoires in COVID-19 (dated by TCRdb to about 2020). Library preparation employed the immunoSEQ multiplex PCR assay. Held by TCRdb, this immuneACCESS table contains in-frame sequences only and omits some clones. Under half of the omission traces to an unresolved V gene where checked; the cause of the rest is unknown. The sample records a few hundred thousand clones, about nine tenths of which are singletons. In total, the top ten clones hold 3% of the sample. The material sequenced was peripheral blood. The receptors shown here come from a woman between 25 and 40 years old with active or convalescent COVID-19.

The DNA of the CDR3 is TGTGCCAGCTCATCAGGGCCCGAATTGGCTGAAGCTTTCTTT. Encoded protein: CASSSGPELAEAFF. The V and J genes are TRBV18 and TRBJ1-1, with D maybe TRBD1 (5 bases). CDR1 KGHSH and CDR2 LQKENI come from the germline V gene. The CDR3 contains 14 residues. The V and J ends lost 5 bases and 6 bases respectively, with 16 bases between them. The full variable domain, with the rest looked up from reference TRBV18 and TRBJ1-1, is NAGVMQNPRHLVRRRGQEARLRCSPMKGHSHVYWYRQLPEEGLKFMVYLQKENIIDESGMPKERFSAEFPKEGPSILRIQQVVRGDSAAYFCASSSGPELAEAFFGQGTRLTVV.

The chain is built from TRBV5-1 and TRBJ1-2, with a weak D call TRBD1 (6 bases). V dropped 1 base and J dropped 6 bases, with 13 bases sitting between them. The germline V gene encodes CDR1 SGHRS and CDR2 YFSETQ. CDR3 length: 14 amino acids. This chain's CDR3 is CASSLLDSQHGYTF. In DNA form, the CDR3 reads TGCGCCAGCAGCTTGTTGGACAGCCAGCATGGCTACACCTTC. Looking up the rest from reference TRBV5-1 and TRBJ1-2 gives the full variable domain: KAGVTQTPRYLIKTRGQQVTLSCSPISGHRSVSWYQQTPGQGLQFLFEYFSETQRNKGNFPGRFSGRQFSNSRSEMNVSTLELGDSALYLCASSLLDSQHGYTFGSGTRLTVV.

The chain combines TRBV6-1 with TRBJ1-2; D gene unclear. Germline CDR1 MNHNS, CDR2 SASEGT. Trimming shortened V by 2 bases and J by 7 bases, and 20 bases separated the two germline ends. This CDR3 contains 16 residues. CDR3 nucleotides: TGTGCCAGCAGTGAATACCCCGACTATGGGGTCCCTGGCTACACCTTC. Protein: CASSEYPDYGVPGYTF.

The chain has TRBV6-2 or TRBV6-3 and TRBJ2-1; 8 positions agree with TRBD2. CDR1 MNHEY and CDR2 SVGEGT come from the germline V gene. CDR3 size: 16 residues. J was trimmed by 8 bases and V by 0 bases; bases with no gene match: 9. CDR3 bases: TGTGCCAGCAGTTACTCTTCGGGGGGGCCCGGCGATGAGCAGTTCTTC. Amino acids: CASSYSSGGPGDEQFF.

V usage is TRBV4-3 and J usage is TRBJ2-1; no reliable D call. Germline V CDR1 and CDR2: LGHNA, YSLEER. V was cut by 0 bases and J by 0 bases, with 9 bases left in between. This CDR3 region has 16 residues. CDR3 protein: CASSQDLRSSYNEQFF. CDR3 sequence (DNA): TGCGCCAGCAGCCAAGACCTAAGGAGCTCCTACAATGAGCAGTTCTTC.

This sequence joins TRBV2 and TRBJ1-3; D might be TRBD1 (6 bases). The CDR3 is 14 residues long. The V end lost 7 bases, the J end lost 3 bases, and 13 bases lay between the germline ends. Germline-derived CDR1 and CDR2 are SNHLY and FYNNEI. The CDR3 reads CASTKGGFGNTIYF. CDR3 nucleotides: TGTGCCAGCACAAAAGGGGGATTTGGAAACACCATATATTTT.

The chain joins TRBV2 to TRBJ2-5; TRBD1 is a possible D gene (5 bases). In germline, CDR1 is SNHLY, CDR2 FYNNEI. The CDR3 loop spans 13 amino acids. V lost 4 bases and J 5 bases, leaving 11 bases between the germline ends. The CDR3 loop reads CASSAARAETQYF. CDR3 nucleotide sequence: TGTGCCAGCAGTGCCGCCAGGGCGGAGACCCAGTACTTC.

The CDR3 loop reads CASSEGTGGYYGYTF. The CDR3, as DNA: TGTGCCAGCAGTGAAGGGACAGGGGGTTACTATGGCTACACCTTC. This chain connects TRBV6-1 to TRBJ1-2, with TRBD1 matching over 10 bases. The CDR3 is 15 amino acids. The junction had 2 bases not matched to a gene; V was cut back by 1 base and J by 3 bases. Germline loops: CDR1 MNHNS, CDR2 SASEGT.

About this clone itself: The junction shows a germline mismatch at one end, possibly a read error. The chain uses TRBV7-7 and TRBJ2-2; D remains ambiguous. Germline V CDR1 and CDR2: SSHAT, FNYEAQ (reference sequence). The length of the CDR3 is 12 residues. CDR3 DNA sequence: TGTGCTAGCAGCTTCGCTAACGGGGAGCTGTTTTTT. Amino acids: CASSFANGELFF.

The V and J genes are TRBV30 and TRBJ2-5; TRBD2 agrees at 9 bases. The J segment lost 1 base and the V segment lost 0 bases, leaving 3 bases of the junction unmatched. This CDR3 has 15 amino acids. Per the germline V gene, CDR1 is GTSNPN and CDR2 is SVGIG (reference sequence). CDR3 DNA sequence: TGTGCCTGGAGTGTTCTAGCGGGGAGCCAAGAGACCCAGTACTTC. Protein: CAWSVLAGSQETQYF. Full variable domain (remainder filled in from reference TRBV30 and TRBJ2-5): SQTIHQWPATLVQPVGSPLSLECTVEGTSNPNLYWYRQAAGRGLQLLFYSVGIGQISSEVPQNLSASRPQDRQFILSSKKLLLSDSGFYLCAWSVLAGSQETQYFGPGTRLLVL.

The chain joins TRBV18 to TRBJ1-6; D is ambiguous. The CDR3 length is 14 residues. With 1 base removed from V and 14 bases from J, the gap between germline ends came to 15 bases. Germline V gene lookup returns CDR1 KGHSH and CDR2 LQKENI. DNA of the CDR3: TGTGCCAGCTCACCACTTCCCCGCGGGGAGGCCCTCCACTTT. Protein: CASSPLPRGEALHF.

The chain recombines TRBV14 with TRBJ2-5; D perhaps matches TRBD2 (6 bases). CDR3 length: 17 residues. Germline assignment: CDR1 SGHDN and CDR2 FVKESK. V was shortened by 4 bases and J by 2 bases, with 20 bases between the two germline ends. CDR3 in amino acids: CASSRVGGVSPQETQYF. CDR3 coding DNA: TGTGCCAGCAGCCGGGTGGGCGGGGTGTCCCCTCAAGAGACCCAGTACTTC.

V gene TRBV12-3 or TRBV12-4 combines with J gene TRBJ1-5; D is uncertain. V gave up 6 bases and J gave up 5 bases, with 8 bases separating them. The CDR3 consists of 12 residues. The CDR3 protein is CASSFGHQPQHF. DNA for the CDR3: TGTGCCAGCAGCTTTGGGCATCAGCCCCAGCATTTT.

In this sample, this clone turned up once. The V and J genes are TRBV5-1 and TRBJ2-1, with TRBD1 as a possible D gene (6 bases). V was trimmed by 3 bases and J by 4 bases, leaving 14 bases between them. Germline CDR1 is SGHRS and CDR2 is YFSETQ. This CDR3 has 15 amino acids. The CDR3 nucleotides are TGCGCCAGCAGCTCAACCGGGACAACTTACAATGAGCAGTTCTTC. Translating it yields CASSSTGTTYNEQFF.

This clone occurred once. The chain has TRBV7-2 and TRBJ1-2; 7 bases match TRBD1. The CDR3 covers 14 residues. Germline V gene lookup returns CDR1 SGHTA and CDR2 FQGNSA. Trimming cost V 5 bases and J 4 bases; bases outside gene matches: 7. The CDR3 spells CASSRGQAAYGYTF. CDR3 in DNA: TGTGCCAGCAGCCGCGGACAGGCAGCCTATGGCTACACCTTC. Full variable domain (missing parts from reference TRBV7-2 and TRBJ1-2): GAGVSQSPSNKVTEKGKDVELRCDPISGHTALYWYRQSLGQGLEFLIYFQGNSAPDKSGLPSDRFSAERTGGSVSTLTIQRTQQEDSAVYLCASSRGQAAYGYTFGSGTRLTVV.

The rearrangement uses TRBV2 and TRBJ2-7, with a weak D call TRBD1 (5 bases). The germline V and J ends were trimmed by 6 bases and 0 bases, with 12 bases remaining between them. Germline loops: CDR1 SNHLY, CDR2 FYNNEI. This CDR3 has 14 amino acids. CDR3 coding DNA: TGTGCCAGCAGCGGCCAGCAGGGCTCCTACGAGCAGTACTTC. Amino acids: CASSGQQGSYEQYF.

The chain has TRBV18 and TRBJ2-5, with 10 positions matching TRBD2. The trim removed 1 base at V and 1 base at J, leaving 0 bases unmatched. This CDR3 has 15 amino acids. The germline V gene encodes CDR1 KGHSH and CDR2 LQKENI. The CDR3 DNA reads TGTGCCAGCTCACCACGACTAGCGGGCCAAGAGACCCAGTACTTC. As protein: CASSPRLAGQETQYF.

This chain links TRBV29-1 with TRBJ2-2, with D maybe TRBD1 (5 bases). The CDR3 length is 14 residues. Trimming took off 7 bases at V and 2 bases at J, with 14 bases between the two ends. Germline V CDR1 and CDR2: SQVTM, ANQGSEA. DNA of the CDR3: TGCAGCGGACGAATGCAGGGTAACACCGGGGAGCTGTTTTTT. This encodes CSGRMQGNTGELFF.

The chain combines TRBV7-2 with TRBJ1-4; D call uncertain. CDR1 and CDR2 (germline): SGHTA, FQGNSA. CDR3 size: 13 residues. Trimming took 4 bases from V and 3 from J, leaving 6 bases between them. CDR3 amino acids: CASSSGSNEKLFF. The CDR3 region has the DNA TGTGCCAGCAGCTCGGGTTCTAATGAAAAACTGTTTTTT.

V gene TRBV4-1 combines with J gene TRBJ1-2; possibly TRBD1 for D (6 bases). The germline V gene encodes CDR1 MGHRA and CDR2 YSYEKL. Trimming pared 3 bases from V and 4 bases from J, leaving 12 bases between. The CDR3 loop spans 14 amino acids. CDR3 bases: TGCGCCAGCAGCCATTCACGAGGGGGCTATGGCTACACCTTC. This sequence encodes CASSHSRGGYGYTF.